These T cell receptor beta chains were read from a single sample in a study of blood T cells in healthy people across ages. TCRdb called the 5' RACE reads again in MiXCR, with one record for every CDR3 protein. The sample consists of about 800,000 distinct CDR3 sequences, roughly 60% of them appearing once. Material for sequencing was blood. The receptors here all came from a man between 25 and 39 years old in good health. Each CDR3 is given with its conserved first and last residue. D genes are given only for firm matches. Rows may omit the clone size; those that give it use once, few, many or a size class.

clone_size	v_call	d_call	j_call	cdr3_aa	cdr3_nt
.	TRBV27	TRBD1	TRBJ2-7	CASSIGTGVYEQYF	TGTGCCAGCAGCATTGGGACAGGGGTATACGAGCAGTACTTC
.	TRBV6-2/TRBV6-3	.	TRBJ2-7	CASSSGRHYEQYF	TGTGCCAGCAGTTCGGGACGCCACTACGAGCAGTACTTC
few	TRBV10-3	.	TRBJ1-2	CAIMGSTNYGYTF	TGTGCCATCATGGGGAGCACTAACTATGGCTACACCTTC
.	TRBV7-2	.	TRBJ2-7	CASSLAPRSDLEIQYF	TGTGCCAGCAGCTTAGCCCCGCGTAGTGATCTGGAGATCCAGTACTTC
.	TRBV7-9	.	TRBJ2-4	CASSYAGSGKNIQYF	TGTGCCAGCAGTTACGCCGGGTCCGGAAAAAACATTCAGTACTTC
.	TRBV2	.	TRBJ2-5	CASKGPWETQYF	TGTGCCAGCAAGGGGCCGTGGGAGACCCAGTACTTC
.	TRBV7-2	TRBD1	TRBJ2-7	CASSFSPSRGISEQYF	TGTGCCAGCAGCTTCTCTCCGTCCAGGGGGATTTCCGAGCAGTACTTC
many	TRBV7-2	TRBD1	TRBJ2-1	CASSFGTGSYNEQFF	TGTGCCAGCAGCTTCGGGACAGGGTCCTACAATGAGCAGTTCTTC
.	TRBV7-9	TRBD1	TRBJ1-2	CASSILARGTGGYTF	TGTGCCAGCAGCATACTTGCAAGGGGGACAGGAGGCTACACCTTC
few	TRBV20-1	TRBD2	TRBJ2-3	CSAAEREGGTDTQYF	TGCAGTGCGGCAGAGCGGGAGGGTGGCACAGATACGCAGTATTTT
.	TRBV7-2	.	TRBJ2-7	CASSTGLRYEQYF	TGTGCCAGCAGCACAGGGCTTCGTTACGAGCAGTACTTC
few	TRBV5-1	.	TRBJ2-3	CASSLVTQGGDTQYF	TGCGCCAGCAGCTTGGTAACTCAAGGGGGAGATACGCAGTATTTT
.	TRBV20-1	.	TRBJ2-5	CSARWSDNEQYF	TGCAGTGCTAGATGGAGTGACAATGAGCAGTACTTC
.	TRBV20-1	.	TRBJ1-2	CSARGGIGGYTF	TGCAGTGCTAGGGGGGGTATTGGGGGCTACACCTTC
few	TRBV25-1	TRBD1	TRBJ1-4	CASRETGPWNEKLFF	TGTGCCAGCAGAGAGACAGGGCCGTGGAATGAAAAACTGTTTTTT
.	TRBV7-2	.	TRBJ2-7	CASSLLRQSAYEQYF	TGTGCCAGCAGCTTACTCAGACAATCGGCCTACGAGCAGTACTTC
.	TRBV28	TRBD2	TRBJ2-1	CASTHGGSSYEQFF	TGTGCCAGCACCCACGGCGGGAGCTCGTATGAGCAGTTCTTC
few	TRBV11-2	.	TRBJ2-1	CASSQEPPGGGISSVYNEQFF	TGTGCCAGCAGCCAAGAACCCCCGGGTGGGGGAATCAGTTCCGTATACAATGAGCAGTTCTTC
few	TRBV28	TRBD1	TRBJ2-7	CATTGAYEQYF	TGTGCCACCACAGGGGCCTACGAGCAGTACTTC
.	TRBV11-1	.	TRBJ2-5	CASKRLVEETQYF	TGTGCCAGCAAGCGGTTGGTGGAAGAGACCCAGTACTTC
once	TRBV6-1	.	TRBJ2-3	CASSEVVASTDTQYF	TGTGCCAGCAGTGAGGTCGTCGCATCTACAGATACGCAGTATTTT
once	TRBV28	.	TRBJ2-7	CASSSSPGPYEQYF	TGTGCCAGCAGTTCGTCCCCAGGTCCCTACGAGCAGTACTTC
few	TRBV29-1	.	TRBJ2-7	CSVGRGLQRNEQYF	TGCAGCGTTGGACGGGGACTCCAACGGAACGAGCAGTACTTC
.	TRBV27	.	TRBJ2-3	CASIYLGVSQYF	TGTGCCAGCATCTACTTAGGGGTATCGCAGTATTTT
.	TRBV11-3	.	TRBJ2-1	CASSDGAYNEQFF	TGTGCCAGCAGCGACGGGGCGTACAATGAGCAGTTCTTC
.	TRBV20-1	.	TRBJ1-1	CSVSTALGNTEAFF	TGCAGTGTTTCGACGGCCCTGGGGAACACTGAAGCTTTCTTT
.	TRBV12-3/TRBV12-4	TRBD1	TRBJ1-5	CASIQPGQGYGVGNQPQHF	TGTGCCAGCATCCAACCGGGACAGGGTTATGGGGTCGGCAATCAGCCCCAGCATTTT
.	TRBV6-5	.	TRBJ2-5	CASSPPGTKTQYF	TGTGCCAGCAGCCCACCCGGCACAAAGACCCAGTACTTC
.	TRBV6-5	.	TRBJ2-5	CASSPRRPKETQYF	TGTGCCAGTAGCCCGAGGAGGCCGAAAGAGACCCAGTACTTC
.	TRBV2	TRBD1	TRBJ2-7	CASSEALGQGASYNEQYF	TGTGCCAGCAGTGAGGCTTTGGGACAGGGGGCCTCCTACAATGAGCAGTACTTC
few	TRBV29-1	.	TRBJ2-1	CSVEVAARNEQFF	TGCAGCGTTGAAGTGGCTGCCCGGAATGAGCAGTTCTTC
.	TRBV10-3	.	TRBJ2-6	CATWRGDSGANVLTF	TGTGCCACCTGGAGGGGAGACTCTGGGGCCAACGTCCTGACTTTC
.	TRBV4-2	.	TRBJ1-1	CASSHAPGVLGPSTEAFF	TGTGCCAGCAGCCACGCTCCCGGGGTCTTGGGACCAAGCACTGAAGCTTTCTTT
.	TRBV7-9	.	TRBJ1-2	CASSPGQDGGYTF	TGTGCCAGCAGCCCCGGGCAGGATGGAGGCTACACCTTC
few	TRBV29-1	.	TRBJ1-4	CSVGGLNEKLFF	TGCAGCGTTGGCGGACTGAATGAAAAACTGTTTTTT
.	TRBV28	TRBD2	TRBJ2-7	CASRREVPYEQYF	TGTGCCAGCCGGCGGGAGGTCCCGTACGAGCAGTACTTC
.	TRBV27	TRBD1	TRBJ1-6	CASSLGQGGNSPLHF	TGTGCCAGCAGTTTGGGGCAGGGGGGAAATTCACCCCTCCACTTT
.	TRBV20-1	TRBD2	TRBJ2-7	CSARDLRQREVRYEQYF	TGCAGTGCTAGAGACCTAAGGCAGCGGGAGGTCCGCTACGAGCAGTACTTC
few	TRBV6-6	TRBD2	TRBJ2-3	CASGEPAGGLGDTQYF	TGTGCCAGCGGGGAACCGGCGGGGGGGCTCGGGGATACGCAGTATTTT
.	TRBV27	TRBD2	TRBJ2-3	CASSLMGVAGGSTDTQYF	TGTGCCAGCAGCCTAATGGGGGTAGCGGGAGGAAGCACAGATACGCAGTATTTT
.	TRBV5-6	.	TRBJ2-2	CASVTGATRETGELFF	TGTGCCAGTGTTACCGGGGCCACGAGAGAGACCGGGGAGCTGTTTTTT
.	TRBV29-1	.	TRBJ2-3	CSVGPLSWSGHTQYF	TGCAGCGTTGGTCCCCTCTCGTGGAGTGGTCATACGCAGTATTTT
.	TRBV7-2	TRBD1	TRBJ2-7	CASSGIQGSCEQYF	TGTGCCAGCAGCGGTATACAGGGGTCCTGCGAGCAGTACTTC
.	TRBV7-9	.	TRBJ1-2	CASSLTGASNYGYTF	TGTGCCAGCAGCTTGACAGGCGCATCGAACTATGGCTACACCTTC
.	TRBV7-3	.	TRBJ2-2	CASSPTGNTGELFF	TGTGCCAGCTCACCGACAGGGAACACCGGGGAGCTGTTTTTT
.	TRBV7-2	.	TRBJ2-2	CASSLVSGYGIASTGELFF	TGTGCCAGCAGCTTAGTGTCTGGGTATGGCATTGCGAGCACCGGGGAGCTGTTTTTT
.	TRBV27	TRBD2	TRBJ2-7	CASSLSETSGYEQYF	TGTGCCAGCAGTTTATCTGAGACTAGCGGGTACGAGCAGTACTTC
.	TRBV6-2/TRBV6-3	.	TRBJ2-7	CASTEETGSSYEQYF	TGTGCCAGCACCGAAGAAACAGGGAGCTCCTACGAGCAGTACTTC
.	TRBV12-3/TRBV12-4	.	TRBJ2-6	CASSSQSGANVLTF	TGTGCCAGCAGTTCCCAATCTGGGGCCAACGTCCTGACTTTC
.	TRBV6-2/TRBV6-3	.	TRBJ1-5	CASSLPQALLSNQPQHF	TGTGCCAGCAGTCTCCCTCAGGCGTTATTGAGCAATCAGCCCCAGCATTTT
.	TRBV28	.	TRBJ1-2	CASSFADGAYGYTF	TGTGCCAGCAGTTTCGCCGACGGGGCCTATGGCTACACCTTC
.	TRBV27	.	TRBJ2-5	CASSWADSRAQYF	TGTGCCAGCAGTTGGGCCGACAGCCGGGCCCAGTACTTC
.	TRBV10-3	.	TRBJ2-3	CAISDRSDTQYF	TGTGCCATCAGTGACCGGTCAGATACGCAGTATTTT
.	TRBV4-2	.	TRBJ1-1	CASSQEWPNTEAFF	TGTGCCAGCAGCCAAGAATGGCCCAACACTGAAGCTTTCTTT
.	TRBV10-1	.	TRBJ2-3	CASSDISNTDTQYF	TGCGCCAGCAGTGACATTTCGAACACAGATACGCAGTATTTT
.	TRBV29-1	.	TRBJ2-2	CSVVLGQETYPHTGELFF	TGCAGCGTTGTATTAGGGCAGGAGACCTATCCTCACACCGGGGAGCTGTTTTTT
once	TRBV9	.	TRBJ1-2	CASRRPDGYTF	TGTGCCTCCCGACGACCGGATGGCTACACCTTC
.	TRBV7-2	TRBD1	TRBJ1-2	CANSLVVGQGNYGYTF	TGTGCCAACAGCCTTGTGGTCGGACAGGGTAACTATGGCTACACCTTC